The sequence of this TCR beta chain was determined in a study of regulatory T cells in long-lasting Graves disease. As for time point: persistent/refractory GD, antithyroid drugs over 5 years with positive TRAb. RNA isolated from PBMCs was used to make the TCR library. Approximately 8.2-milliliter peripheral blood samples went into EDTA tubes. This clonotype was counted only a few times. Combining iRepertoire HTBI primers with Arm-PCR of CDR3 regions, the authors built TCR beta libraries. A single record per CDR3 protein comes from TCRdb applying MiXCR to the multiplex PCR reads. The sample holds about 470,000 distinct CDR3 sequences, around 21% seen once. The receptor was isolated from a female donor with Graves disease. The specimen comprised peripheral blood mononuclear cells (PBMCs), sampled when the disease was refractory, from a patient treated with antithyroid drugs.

The CDR3 nucleotides read TGCGCCAGCAGCCAAGGGACGGAGCAGTACTTC. Protein product: CASSQGTEQYF. V is TRBV4-1 and J is TRBJ2-7; no clear D. V was clipped by 1 base and J by 7 bases, with 5 bases between them. Looked up from germline, CDR1 is MGHRA and CDR2 is YSYEKL. The CDR3 extends over 11 amino acids.